The present entry profiles one T cell receptor beta chain with its context. CDR3 length: 14 amino acids. V was shortened by 0 bases and J by 7 bases, with 13 bases between the two germline ends. The germline CDR1 and CDR2 sequences are SGDLS and YYNGEE. TCRdb used MiXCR to reprocess the 5' RACE reads, holding one entry per CDR3 protein. Seen here are 580,000 or so distinct CDR3 sequences, around a sixth observed once, and the top ten hold 8.1%. This entry is derived from a study of T-cell memory formation after mild COVID-19. The V call is TRBV9, the J call TRBJ2-5; D is uncertain. The TCR comes from an adult woman who had mild COVID-19 (a few samples of this study predate the infection). Cell type and time point are not known. Material: PBMCs or a T cell subset sorted from them (not recorded which). The CDR3 DNA follows: TGTGCCAGCAGCGTAGTTTCCGGGCCGGGGACCCAGTACTTC. It codes for CASSVVSGPGTQYF.